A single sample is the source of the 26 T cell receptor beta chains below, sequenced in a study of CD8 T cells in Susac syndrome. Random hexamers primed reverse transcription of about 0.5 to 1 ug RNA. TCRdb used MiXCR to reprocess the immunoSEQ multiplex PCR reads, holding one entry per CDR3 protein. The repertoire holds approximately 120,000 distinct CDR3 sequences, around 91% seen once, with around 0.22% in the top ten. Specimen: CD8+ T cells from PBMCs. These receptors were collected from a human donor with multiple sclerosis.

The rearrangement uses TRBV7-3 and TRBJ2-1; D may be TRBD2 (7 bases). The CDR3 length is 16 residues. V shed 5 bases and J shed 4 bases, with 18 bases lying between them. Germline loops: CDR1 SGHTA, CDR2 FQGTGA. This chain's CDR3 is CASSPLGGGPYNEQFF. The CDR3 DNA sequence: TGTGCCAGCAGCCCCTTAGGGGGAGGGCCGTACAATGAGCAGTTCTTC.

CDR3 nucleotides: TGTGCCATCAGTGAGTCAACGGGAGGGCCGCGAGAGCAGTACTTC. The encoded protein is CAISESTGGPREQYF. The chain has TRBV10-3 and TRBJ2-7; 8 positions match TRBD2. Losses at the gene ends were 0 bases for V and 7 bases for J; bases not matched to a gene: 8. The germline CDR1 and CDR2 sequences are ENHRY and SYGVKD. The CDR3 sequence is 15 residues long.

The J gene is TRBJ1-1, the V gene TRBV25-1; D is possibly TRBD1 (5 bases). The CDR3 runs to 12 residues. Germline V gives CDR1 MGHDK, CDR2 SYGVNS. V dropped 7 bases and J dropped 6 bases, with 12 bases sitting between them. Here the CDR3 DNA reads TGTGCCAGCACGGGACTGGTAGCTGAAGCTTTCTTT. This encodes CASTGLVAEAFF.

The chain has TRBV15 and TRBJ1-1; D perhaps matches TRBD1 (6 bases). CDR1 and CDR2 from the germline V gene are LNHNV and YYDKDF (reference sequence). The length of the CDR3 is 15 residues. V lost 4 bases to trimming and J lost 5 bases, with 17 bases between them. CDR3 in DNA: TGTGCCACCAGCACATCCGGGCAGGGGTGGACTGAAGCTTTCTTT. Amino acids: CATSTSGQGWTEAFF.

The CDR3 bases are TGTGCCAGCTCACCACCGGGCCTTAGTGAGCAGTTCTTC. Translated: CASSPPGLSEQFF. V and J are TRBV18 and TRBJ2-1; D ambiguous. Germline V gene lookup returns CDR1 KGHSH and CDR2 LQKENI. This CDR3 spans 13 amino acids. V was shortened by 0 bases and J by 9 bases, with 9 bases between the two germline ends. The complete variable domain, with remaining parts taken from reference TRBV18 and TRBJ2-1, reads NAGVMQNPRHLVRRRGQEARLRCSPMKGHSHVYWYRQLPEEGLKFMVYLQKENIIDESGMPKERFSAEFPKEGPSILRIQQVVRGDSAAYFCASSPPGLSEQFFGPGTRLTVL.

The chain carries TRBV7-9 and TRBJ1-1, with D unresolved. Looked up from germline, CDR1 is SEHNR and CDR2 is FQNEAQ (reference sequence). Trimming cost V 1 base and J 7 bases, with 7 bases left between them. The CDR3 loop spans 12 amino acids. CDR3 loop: CASSLGPGEAFF. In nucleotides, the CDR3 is TGTGCCAGCAGCTTAGGTCCAGGTGAAGCTTTCTTT.

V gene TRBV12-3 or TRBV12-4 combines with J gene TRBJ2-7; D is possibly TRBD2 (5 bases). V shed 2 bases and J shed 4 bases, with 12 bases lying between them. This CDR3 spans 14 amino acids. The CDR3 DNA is TGTGCCAGCAGTTTACCTAGCCTCCCTTACGAGCAGTACTTC. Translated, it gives CASSLPSLPYEQYF.

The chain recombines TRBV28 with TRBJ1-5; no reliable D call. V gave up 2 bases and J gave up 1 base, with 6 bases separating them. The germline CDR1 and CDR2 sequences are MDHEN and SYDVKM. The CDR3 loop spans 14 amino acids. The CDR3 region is CASSLERSNQPQHF. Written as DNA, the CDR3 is TGTGCCAGCAGTTTAGAAAGGAGCAATCAGCCCCAGCATTTT.

CDR3 coding DNA: TGTGCCAGCAAGACTAGCGGGAACTACGAGCAGTACTTC. This sequence encodes CASKTSGNYEQYF. The J gene is TRBJ2-7, the V gene TRBV5-6; 11 nucleotides match TRBD2. The CDR3 runs to 13 residues. Germline assignment: CDR1 SGHDT and CDR2 YYEEEE. The junction had 2 bases not matched to a gene; V was cut back by 6 bases and J by 3 bases.

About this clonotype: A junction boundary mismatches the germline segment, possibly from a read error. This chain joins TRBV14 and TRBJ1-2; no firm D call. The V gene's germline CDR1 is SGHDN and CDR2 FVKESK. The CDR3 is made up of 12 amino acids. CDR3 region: CASSEEGRGYTF. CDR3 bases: TGTGCCAGCAGCGAAGAGGGTCGGGGCTACACCTTC.

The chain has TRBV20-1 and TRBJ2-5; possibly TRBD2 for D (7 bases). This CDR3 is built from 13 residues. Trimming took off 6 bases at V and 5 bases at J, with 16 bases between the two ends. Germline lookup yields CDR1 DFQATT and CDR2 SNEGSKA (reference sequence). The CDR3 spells CSAPRGLWETQYF. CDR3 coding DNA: TGCAGTGCCCCCAGGGGACTATGGGAGACCCAGTACTTC.

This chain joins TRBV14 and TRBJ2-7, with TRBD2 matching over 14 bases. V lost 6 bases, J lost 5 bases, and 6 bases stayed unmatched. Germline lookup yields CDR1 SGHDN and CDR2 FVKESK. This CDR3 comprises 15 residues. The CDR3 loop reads CASRPTSGRANEQYF. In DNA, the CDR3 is TGTGCCAGCAGACCGACTAGCGGGAGGGCCAACGAGCAGTACTTC. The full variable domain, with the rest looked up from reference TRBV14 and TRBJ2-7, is EAGVTQFPSHSVIEKGQTVTLRCDPISGHDNLYWYRRVMGKEIKFLLHFVKESKQDESGMPNNRFLAERTGGTYSTLKVQPAELEDSGVYFCASRPTSGRANEQYFGPGTRLTVT.

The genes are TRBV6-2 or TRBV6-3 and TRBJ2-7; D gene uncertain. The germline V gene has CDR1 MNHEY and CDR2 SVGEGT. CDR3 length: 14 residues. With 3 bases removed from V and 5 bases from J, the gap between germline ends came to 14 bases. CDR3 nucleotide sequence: TGTGCCAGCAGTTATTTAAAGGTCCTCAACGAGCAGTACTTC. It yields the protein CASSYLKVLNEQYF.

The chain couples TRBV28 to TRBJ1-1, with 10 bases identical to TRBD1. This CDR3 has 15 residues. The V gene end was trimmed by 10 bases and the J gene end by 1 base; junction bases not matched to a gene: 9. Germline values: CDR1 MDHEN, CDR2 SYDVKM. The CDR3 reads CATLTGGAKNTEAFF. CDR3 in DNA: TGTGCCACCTTGACAGGGGGCGCGAAGAACACTGAAGCTTTCTTT.

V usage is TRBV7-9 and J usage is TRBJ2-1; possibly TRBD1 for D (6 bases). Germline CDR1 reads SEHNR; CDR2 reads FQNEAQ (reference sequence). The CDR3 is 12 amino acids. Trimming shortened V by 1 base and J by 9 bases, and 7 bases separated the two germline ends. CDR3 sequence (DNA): TGTGCCAGCAGCTTAGTACAGGGTGAGCAGTTCTTC. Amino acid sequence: CASSLVQGEQFF.

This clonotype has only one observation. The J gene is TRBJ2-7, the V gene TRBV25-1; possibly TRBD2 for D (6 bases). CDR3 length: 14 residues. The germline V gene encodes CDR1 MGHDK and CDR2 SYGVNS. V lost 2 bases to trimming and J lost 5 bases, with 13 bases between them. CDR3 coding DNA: TGTGCCAGCAGTGAAGGGAGGCCCCGGGACGAGCAGTACTTC. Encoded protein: CASSEGRPRDEQYF.

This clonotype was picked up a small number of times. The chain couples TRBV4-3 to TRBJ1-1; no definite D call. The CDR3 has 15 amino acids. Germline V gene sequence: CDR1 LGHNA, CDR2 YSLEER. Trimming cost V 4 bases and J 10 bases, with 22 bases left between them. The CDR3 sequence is CASSPSADPSRAAFF. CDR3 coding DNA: TGCGCCAGCAGCCCCTCGGCGGACCCGTCCCGGGCAGCTTTCTTT.

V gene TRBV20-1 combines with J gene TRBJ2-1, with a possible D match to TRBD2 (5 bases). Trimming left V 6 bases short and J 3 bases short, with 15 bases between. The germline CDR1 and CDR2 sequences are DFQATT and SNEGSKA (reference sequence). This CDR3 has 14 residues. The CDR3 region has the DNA TGCAGTGCCTCACCCGGGGTCAACTACAATGAGCAGTTCTTC. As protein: CSASPGVNYNEQFF.

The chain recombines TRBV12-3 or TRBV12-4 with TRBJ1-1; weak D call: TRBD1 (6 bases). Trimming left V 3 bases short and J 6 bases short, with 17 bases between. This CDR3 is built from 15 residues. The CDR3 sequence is CASSLGAISWAEAFF. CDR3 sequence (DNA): TGTGCCAGCAGTTTGGGGGCGATCTCGTGGGCTGAAGCTTTCTTT.

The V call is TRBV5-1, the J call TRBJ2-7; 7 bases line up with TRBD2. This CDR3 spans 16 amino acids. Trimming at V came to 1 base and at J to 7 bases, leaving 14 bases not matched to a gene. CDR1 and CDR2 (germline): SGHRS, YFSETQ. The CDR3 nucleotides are TGCGCCAGCAGCTTGCAATCGCGCGGGAGTCATCAGGAGCAGTACTTC. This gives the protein CASSLQSRGSHQEQYF.

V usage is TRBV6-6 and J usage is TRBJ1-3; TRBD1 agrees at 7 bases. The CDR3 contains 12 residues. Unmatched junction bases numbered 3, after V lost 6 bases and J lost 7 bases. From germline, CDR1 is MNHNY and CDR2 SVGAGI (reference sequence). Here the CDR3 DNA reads TGTGCCAGCAGACCACAGGGGAACACCATATATTTT. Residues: CASRPQGNTIYF.

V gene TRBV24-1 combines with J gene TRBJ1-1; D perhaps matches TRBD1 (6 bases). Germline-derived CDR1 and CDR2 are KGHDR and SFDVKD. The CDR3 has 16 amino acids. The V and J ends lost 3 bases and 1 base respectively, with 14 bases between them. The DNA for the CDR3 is TGTGCCACCAGTGATGCCCAGAGGACAGCGAACACTGAAGCTTTCTTT. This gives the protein CATSDAQRTANTEAFF.

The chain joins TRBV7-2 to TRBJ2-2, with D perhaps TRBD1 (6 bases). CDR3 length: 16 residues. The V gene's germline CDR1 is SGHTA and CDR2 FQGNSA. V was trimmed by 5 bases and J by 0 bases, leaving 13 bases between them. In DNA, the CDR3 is TGTGCCAGCAGCACCCGGGACATTGCGAACACCGGGGAGCTGTTTTTT. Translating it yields CASSTRDIANTGELFF.

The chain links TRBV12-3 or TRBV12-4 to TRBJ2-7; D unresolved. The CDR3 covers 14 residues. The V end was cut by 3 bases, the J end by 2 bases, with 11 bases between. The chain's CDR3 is CASSLLQLTYEQYF. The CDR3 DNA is TGTGCCAGCAGTTTGCTACAGCTCACCTACGAGCAGTACTTC.

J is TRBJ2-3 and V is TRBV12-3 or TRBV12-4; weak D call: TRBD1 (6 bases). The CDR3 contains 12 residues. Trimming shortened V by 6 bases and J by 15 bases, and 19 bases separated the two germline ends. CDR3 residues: CASSPPGHHSYF. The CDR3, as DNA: TGTGCCAGCAGCCCTCCGGGACACCACAGTTATTTT.

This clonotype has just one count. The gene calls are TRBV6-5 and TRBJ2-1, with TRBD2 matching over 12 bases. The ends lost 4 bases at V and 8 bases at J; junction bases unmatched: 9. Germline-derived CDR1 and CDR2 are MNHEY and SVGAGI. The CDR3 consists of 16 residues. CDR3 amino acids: CASSLLAGGSRDEQFF. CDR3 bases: TGTGCCAGCAGTTTACTAGCGGGAGGATCGAGGGATGAGCAGTTCTTC.